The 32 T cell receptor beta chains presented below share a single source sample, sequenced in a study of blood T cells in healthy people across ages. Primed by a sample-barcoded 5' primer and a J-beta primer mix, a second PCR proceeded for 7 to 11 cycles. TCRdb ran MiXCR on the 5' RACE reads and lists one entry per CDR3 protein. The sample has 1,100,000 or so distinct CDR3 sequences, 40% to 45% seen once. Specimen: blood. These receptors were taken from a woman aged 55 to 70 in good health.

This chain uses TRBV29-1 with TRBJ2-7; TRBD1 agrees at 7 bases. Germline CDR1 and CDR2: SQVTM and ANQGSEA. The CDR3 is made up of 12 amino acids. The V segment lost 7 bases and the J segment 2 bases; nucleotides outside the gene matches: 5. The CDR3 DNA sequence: TGCAGCGCCCGGGACAGTACCTACGAGCAGTACTTC. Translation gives CSARDSTYEQYF.

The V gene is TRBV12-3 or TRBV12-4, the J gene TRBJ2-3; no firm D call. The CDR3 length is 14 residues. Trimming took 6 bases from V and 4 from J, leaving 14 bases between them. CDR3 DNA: TGTGCCAGCAGCCTTAGAGTAAGCGCAGATACGCAGTATTTT. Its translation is CASSLRVSADTQYF.

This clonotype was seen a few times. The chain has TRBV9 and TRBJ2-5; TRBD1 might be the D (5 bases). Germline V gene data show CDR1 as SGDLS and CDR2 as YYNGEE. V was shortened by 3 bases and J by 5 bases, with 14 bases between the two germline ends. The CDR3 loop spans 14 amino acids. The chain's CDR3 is CASSDGRAFETQYF. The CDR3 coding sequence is TGTGCCAGCAGCGATGGCAGGGCGTTTGAGACCCAGTACTTC.

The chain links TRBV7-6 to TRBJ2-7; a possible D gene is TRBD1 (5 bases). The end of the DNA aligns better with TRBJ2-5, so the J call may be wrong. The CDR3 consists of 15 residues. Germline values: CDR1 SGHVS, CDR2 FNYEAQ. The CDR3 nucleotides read TGTGCCAGCAGCCTTTGGGGCCCTACCCCAGAGACCCAGTACTTC. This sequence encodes CASSLWGPTPETQYF.

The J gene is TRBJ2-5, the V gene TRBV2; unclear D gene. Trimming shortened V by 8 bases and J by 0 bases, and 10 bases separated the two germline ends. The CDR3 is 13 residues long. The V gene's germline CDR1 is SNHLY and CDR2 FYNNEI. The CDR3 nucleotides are TGTGCCAGCCAGCAGGATAACCAAGAGACCCAGTACTTC. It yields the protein CASQQDNQETQYF.

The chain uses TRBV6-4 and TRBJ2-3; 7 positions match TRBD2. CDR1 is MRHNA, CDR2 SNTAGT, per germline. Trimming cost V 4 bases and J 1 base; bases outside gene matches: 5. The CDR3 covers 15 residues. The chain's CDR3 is CASSAGGHRTDTQYF. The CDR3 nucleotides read TGTGCCAGCAGTGCGGGAGGCCATCGCACAGATACGCAGTATTTT.

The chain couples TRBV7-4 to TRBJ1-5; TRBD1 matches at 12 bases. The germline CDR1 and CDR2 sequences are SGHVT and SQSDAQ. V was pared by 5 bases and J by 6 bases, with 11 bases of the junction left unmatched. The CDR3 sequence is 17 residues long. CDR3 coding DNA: TGTGCCAGCAGCCTTCCCGGGACAGGGGGCGTGGGTCAGCCCCAGCATTTT. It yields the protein CASSLPGTGGVGQPQHF.

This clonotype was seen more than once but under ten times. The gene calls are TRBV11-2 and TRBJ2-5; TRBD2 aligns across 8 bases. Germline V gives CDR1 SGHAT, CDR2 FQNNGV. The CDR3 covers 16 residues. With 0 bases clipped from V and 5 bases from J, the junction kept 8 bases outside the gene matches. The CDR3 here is CASSLEPSGSEETQYF. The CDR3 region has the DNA TGTGCCAGCAGCTTAGAGCCCAGCGGGAGCGAGGAGACCCAGTACTTC. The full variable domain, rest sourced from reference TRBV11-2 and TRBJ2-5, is EAGVAQSPRYKIIEKRQSVAFWCNPISGHATLYWYQQILGQGPKLLIQFQNNGVVDDSQLPKDRFSAERLKGVDSTLKIQPAKLEDSAVYLCASSLEPSGSEETQYFGPGTRLLVL.

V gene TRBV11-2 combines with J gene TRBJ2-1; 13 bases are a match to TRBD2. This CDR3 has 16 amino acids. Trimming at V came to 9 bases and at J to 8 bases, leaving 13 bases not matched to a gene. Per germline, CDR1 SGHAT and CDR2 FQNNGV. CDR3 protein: CASSPPTSGREHEQFF. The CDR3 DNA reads TGTGCCAGTAGCCCCCCTACTAGCGGGAGGGAGCATGAGCAGTTCTTC.

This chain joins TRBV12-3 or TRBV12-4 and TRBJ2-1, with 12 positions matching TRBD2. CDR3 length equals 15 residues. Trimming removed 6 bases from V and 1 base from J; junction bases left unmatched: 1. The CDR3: CASRLAGGSYNEQFF. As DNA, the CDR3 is TGTGCCAGCAGGCTAGCGGGAGGGTCCTACAATGAGCAGTTCTTC.

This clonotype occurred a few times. CDR3 nucleotide sequence: TGCAGCGTTGAGATGGGGCGGGAGGGCCGCTACAATGAGCAGTTCTTC. Amino acids: CSVEMGREGRYNEQFF. The V and J genes are TRBV29-1 and TRBJ2-1; TRBD2 matches at 9 bases. Trimming at V came to 3 bases and at J to 3 bases, leaving 9 bases not matched to a gene. Germline V gene lookup returns CDR1 SQVTM and CDR2 ANQGSEA. The CDR3 extends over 16 amino acids.

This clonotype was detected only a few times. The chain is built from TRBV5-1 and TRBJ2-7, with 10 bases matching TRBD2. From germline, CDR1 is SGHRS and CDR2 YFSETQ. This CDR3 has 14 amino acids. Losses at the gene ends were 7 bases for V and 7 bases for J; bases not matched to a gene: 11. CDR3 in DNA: TGCGCCAGCTCCGCTAGCGGGAGCCCGAGGGAGCAGTACTTC. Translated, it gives CASSASGSPREQYF.

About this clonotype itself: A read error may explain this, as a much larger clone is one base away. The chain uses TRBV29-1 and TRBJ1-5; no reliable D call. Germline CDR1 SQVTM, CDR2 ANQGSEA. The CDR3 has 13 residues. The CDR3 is CSVLQESNRPQHF. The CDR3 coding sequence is TGCAGCGTACTCCAGGAGAGCAATCGGCCCCAGCATTTT.

The DNA of the CDR3 is TGTGCCACCACCCTAATCCGGGAGACCTACTTCTACGAGCAGTACTTC. Its translation is CATTLIRETYFYEQYF. The chain is built from TRBV24-1 and TRBJ2-7; maybe TRBD2 (6 bases). Trimming pared 8 bases from V and 3 bases from J, leaving 22 bases between. This CDR3 region has 16 residues. Germline CDR1 reads KGHDR; CDR2 reads SFDVKD.

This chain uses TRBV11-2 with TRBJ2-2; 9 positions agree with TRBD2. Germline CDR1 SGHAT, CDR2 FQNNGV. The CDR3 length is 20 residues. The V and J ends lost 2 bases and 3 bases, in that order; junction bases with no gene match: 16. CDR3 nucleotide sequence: TGTGCCAGCAGCTTATATAGTGCGGCGAGCGGGAGGTCCTACACCGGGGAGCTGTTTTTT. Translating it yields CASSLYSAASGRSYTGELFF. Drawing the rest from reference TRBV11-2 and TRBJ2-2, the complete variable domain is EAGVAQSPRYKIIEKRQSVAFWCNPISGHATLYWYQQILGQGPKLLIQFQNNGVVDDSQLPKDRFSAERLKGVDSTLKIQPAKLEDSAVYLCASSLYSAASGRSYTGELFFGEGSRLTVL.

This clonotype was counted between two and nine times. For the CDR3, the DNA is TGTGCCAGCAGTCCGAGCCCAACGGGGGGGAGGCATTTT. Translating it yields CASSPSPTGGRHF. The chain links TRBV27 to TRBJ1-5; possibly TRBD1 for D (5 bases). The CDR3 covers 13 residues. V lost 5 bases to trimming and J lost 15 bases, with 20 bases between them. The germline V gene has CDR1 MNHEY and CDR2 SMNVEV (reference sequence).

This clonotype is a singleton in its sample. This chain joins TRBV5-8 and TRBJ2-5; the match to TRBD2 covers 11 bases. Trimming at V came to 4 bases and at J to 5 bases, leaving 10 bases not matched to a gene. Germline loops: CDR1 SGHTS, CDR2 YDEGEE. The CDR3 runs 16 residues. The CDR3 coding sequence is TGTGCCAGCAGCCGTCCGGTCACTAGCGGGAGTGAGACCCAGTACTTC. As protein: CASSRPVTSGSETQYF.

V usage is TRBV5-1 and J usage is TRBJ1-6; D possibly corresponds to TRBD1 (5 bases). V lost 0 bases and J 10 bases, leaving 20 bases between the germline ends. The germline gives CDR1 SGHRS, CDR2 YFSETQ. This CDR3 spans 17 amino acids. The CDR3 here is CASSLAERSQGASPLHF. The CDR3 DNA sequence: TGCGCCAGCAGCTTGGCGGAGCGGTCCCAGGGAGCATCACCCCTCCACTTT. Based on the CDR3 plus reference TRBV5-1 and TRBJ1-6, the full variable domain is KAGVTQTPRYLIKTRGQQVTLSCSPISGHRSVSWYQQTPGQGLQFLFEYFSETQRNKGNFPGRFSGRQFSNSRSEMNVSTLELGDSALYLCASSLAERSQGASPLHFGNGTRLTVT.

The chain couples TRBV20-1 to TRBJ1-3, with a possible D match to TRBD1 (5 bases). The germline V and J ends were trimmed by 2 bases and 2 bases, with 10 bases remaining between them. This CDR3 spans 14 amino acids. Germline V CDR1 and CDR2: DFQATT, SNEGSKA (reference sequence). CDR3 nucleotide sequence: TGCAGTGCTAGATTCGGGGGGACTGGAAACACCATATATTTT. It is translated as CSARFGGTGNTIYF.

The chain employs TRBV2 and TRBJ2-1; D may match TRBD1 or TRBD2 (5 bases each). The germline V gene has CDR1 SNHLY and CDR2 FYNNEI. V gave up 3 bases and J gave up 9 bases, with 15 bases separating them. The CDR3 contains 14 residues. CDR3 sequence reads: CASSEVGERGEQFF. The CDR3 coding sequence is TGTGCCAGCAGTGAGGTTGGGGAGAGGGGTGAGCAGTTCTTC. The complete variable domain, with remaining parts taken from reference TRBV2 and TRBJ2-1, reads EPEVTQTPSHQVTQMGQEVILRCVPISNHLYFYWYRQILGQKVEFLVSFYNNEISEKSEIFDDQFSVERPDGSNFTLKIRSTKLEDSAMYFCASSEVGERGEQFFGPGTRLTVL.

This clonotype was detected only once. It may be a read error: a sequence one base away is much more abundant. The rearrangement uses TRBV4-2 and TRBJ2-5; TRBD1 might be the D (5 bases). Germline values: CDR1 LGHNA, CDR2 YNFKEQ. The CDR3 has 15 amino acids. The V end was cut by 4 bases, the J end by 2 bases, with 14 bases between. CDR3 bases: TGTGCCAGCAGCCGGAGCATGGGGCAACAAGAGACCCAGTACTTC. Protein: CASSRSMGQQETQYF.

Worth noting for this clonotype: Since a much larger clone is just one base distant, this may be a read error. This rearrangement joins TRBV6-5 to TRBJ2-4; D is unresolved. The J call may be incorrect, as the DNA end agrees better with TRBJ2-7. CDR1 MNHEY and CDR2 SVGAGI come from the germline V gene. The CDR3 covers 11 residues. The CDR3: CASSYSTEQYF. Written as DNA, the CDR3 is TGTGCCAGCAGTTACTCGACCGAGCAGTACTTC.

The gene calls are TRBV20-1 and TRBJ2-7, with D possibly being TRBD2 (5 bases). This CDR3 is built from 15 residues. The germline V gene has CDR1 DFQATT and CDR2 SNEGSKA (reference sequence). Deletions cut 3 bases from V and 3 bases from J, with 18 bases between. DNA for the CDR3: TGCAGTGCTAGTTCGCGCGGCGGGTACTTCTACGAGCAGTACTTC. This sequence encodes CSASSRGGYFYEQYF.

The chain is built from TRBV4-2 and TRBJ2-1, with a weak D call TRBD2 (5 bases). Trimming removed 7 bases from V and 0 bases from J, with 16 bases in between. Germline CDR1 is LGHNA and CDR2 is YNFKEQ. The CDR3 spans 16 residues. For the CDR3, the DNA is TGTGCCAGCACCACCATTAGCGCAAGCTCCTACAATGAGCAGTTCTTC. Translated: CASTTISASSYNEQFF.

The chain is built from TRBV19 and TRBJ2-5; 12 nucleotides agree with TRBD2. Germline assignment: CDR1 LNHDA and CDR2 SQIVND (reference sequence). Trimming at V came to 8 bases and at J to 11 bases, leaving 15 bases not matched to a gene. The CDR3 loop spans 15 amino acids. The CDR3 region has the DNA TGTGCCAGTGGCCCCCTAGCGGGAGGGTCTAATGAGCAGTACTTC. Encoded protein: CASGPLAGGSNEQYF.

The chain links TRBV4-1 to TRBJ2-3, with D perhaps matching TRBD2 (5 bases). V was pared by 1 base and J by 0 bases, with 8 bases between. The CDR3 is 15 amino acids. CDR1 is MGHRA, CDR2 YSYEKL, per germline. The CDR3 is CASSQATRSTDTQYF. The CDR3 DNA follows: TGCGCCAGCAGCCAAGCTACTAGGAGCACAGATACGCAGTATTTT.

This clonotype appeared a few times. The CDR3 here is CSAELAANSYEQYF. The CDR3 bases are TGCAGTGCAGAACTAGCGGCCAACTCCTACGAGCAGTACTTC. The chain is built from TRBV20-1 and TRBJ2-7; TRBD2 aligns across 8 bases. Germline V CDR1 and CDR2: DFQATT, SNEGSKA (reference sequence). After removal of 6 bases from V and 0 bases from J, the junction contained 7 bases not matched to a gene. The CDR3 loop spans 14 amino acids.

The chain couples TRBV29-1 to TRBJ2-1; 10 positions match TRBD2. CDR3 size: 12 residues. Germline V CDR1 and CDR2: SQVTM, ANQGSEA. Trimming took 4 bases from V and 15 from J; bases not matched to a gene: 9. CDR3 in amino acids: CSVVIAGGGPFF. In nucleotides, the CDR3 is TGCAGCGTTGTTATAGCGGGGGGAGGTCCGTTCTTC.

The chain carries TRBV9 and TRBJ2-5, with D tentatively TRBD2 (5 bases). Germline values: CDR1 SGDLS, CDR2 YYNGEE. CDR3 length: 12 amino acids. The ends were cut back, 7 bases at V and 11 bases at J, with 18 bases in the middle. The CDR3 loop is CASAGFYNEQYF. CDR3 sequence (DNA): TGTGCCAGCGCGGGTTTCTACAATGAGCAGTACTTC.

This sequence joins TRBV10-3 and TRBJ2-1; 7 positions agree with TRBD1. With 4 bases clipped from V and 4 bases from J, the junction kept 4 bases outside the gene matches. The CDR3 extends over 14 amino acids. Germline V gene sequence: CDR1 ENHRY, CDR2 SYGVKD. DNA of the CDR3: TGTGCCATCAGTGGGACAGGACAATACAATGAGCAGTTCTTC. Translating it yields CAISGTGQYNEQFF.

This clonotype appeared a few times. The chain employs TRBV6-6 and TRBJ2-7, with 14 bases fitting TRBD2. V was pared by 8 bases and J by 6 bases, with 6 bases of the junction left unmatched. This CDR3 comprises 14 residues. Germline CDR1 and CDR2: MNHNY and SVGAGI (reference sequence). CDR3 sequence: CASRLAGGPGEQYF. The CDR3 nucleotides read TGTGCCAGCCGACTAGCGGGAGGGCCGGGCGAGCAGTACTTC.

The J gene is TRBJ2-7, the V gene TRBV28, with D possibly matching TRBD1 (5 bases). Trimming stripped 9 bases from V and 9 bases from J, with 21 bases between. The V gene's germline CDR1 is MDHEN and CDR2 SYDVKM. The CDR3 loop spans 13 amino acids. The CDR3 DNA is TGTGCCAGTCGGCTGGCAGTGGGGCCAGGGCAGTACTTC. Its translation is CASRLAVGPGQYF.